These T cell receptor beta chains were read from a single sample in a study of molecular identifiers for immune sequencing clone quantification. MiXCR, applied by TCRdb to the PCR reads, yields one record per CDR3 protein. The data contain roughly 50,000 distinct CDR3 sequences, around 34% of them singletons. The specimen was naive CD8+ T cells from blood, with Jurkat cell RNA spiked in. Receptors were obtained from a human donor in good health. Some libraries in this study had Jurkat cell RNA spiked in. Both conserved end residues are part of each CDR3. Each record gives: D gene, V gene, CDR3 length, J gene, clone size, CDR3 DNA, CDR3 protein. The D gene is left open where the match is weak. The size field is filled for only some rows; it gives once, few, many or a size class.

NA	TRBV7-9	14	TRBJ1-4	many	TGTGCCAGCAGCCAGGACATTCTTCGGGGAAAACTGTTTTTT	CASSQDILRGKLFF
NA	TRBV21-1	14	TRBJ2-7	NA	TGTGCCAGCAGCTCACCGGGCCGCTCCCACGAGCAGTACTTC	CASSSPGRSHEQYF
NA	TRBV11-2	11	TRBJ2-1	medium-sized	TGTGCCAGCAGCTTCTACAATGAGCAGTTCTTC	CASSFYNEQFF
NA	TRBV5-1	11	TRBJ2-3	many	TGCGCCAGCGGAAGCGGACTCAGGGTTTATTTT	CASGSGLRVYF
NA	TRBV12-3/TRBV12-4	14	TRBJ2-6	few	TGTGCCAGCTCCTCTCGTTCTGGGGCCAACGTCCTGACTTTC	CASSSRSGANVLTF
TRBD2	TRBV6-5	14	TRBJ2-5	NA	TGTGCCAGCAAGCCTACTAGCGGGGAAGAGACCCTGTACTTC	CASKPTSGEETLYF
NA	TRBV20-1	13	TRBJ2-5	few	TGCAGTGCTATGCCCCCCCTTGATTACAGCCAGTACTTC	CSAMPPLDYSQYF
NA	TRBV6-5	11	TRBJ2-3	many	TGTGCCAGCAGAGGACTAAATACGCAGTATTTT	CASRGLNTQYF
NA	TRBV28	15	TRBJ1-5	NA	TGTGCCAGCAGTTTGGGGCAGGTCGGCAATCAGCCCCAGCATTTT	CASSLGQVGNQPQHF
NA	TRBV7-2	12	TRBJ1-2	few	TGTGCCAGCAGCTTCCCCTCCTATGGCTACACCTTC	CASSFPSYGYTF
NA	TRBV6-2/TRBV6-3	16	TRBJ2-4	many	TGTGCCAGCAGTTACGCCTCTCTCGTACTCAAAAACATTCAGTACTTC	CASSYASLVLKNIQYF
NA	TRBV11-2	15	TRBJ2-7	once	TGTGCCAGCGGCTTAGTCCTAGCTAGCCGACACGAGCAGTACTTC	CASGLVLASRHEQYF
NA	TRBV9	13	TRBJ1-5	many	TGTGCCAGCAGTCGGGGGAGCAATCAGCCCCAGCATTTT	CASSRGSNQPQHF
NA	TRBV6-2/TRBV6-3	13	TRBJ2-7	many	TGTGCCAGCAGCGATGTCAGGGAGTACGAGCAGTACTTC	CASSDVREYEQYF
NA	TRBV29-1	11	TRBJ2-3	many	TGCAGCGTTGAAATCACAGATACGCAGTATTTT	CSVEITDTQYF
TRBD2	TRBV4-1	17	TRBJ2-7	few	TGCGCCAGCAGCCAAGAAGTTTCTGCGGGAGGGCCCTACGAGCAGTACTTC	CASSQEVSAGGPYEQYF
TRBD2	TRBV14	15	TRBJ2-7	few	TGTGCCAGCAGCCAAGCCCGGGGGGGTAGTGTCGAGCAGTACTTC	CASSQARGGSVEQYF
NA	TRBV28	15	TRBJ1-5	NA	TGTGCCAGCAGTTTGGGTCTTCCTTCGGGCCAGCCCCAGCATTTT	CASSLGLPSGQPQHF